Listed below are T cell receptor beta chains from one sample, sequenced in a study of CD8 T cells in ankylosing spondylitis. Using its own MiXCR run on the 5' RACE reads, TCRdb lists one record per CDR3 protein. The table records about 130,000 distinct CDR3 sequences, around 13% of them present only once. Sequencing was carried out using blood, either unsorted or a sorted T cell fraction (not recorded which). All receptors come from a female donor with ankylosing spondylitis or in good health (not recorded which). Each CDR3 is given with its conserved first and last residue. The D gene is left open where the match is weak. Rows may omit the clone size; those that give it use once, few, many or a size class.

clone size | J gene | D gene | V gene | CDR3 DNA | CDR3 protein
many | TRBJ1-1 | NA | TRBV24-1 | TGTGCCGTCAGGGAGAACACTGAAGCTTTCTTT | CAVRENTEAFF
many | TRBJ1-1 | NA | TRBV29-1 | TGCAGCGTTGAACTCCTTCAGGGAACTGAAGCTTTCTTT | CSVELLQGTEAFF
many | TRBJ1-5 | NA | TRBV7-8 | TGTGCCAGCAGCTTAGCAAGACAGCCCCAGCATTTT | CASSLARQPQHF
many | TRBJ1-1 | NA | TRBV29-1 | TGCAGCGTTATGACAGTCACTGAAGCTTTCTTT | CSVMTVTEAFF
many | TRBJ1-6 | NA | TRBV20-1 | TGCAGTGCTAGACTTCCGAATTCACCCCTCCACTTT | CSARLPNSPLHF
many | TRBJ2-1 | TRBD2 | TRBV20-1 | TGCAGTGCTAGATCGTCACTAGCGGGAGTCAATGAGCAGTTCTTC | CSARSSLAGVNEQFF
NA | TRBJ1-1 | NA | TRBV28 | TGTGCCAGCACTGAGGGGAGGAACACTGAAGCTTTCTTT | CASTEGRNTEAFF
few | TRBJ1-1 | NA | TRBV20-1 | TGCAGTGCAAGACGACAGCAGAGCACTGAAGCTTTCTTT | CSARRQQSTEAFF
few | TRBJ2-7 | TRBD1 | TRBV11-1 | TGTGCCAGCAGCTTCACCACAGGGGACTCCTACGAGCAGTACTTC | CASSFTTGDSYEQYF
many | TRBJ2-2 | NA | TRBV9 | TGTGCCAGCAGCTGGGACACCGGGGAGCTGTTTTTT | CASSWDTGELFF
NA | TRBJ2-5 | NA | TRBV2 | TGTGCCAGCTTGGGAAGGGGGAGAGCGGAGACCCAGTACTTC | CASLGRGRAETQYF
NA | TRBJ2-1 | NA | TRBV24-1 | TGTGCCACCAGTGATCCGGACACTAGGACCTACAATGAGCAGTTCTTC | CATSDPDTRTYNEQFF
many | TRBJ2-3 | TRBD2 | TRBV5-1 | TGCGCCAGCAGCCTACTAGCGGGGAGCACAGATACGCAGTATTTT | CASSLLAGSTDTQYF
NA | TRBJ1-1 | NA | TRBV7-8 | TGTGCCAGTCACTGGGACGCCTCGGTGGGGTTGAACACTGAAGCTTTCTTT | CASHWDASVGLNTEAFF
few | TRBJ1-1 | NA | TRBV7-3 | TGTGCCAGCAGCCCCGCGGGGGACACTAAAGCTTTCTTT | CASSPAGDTKAFF
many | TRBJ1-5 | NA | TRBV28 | TGTGCCAGCAGATCCGGGCCTTTCAACAGGCAGCCCCAGCATTTT | CASRSGPFNRQPQHF
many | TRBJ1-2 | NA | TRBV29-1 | TGCAGCGTTGAAATGGGAGGGTACGGGCTTTACGGCTACACCTTC | CSVEMGGYGLYGYTF
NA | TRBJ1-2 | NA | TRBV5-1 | TGCGCCAGCAGCTCCGGCCGGTTTGGCTACACCTTC | CASSSGRFGYTF
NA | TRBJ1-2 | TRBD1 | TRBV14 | TGTGCCAGCAGCCAAGCCCGGACAGGTTTGGGCTATGGCTACACCTTC | CASSQARTGLGYGYTF
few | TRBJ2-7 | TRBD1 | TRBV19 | TGTGCCAGTAGTTACCTGCCCGACAGGGGGTACGAGCAGTACTTC | CASSYLPDRGYEQYF
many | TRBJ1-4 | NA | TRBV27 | TGTGCCATCTCAAATGAAAAACTGTTTTTT | CAISNEKLFF
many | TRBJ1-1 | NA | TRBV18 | TGTGCCAGCTCACCGGTTCGGCGAATCATGAACACTGAAGCTTTCTTT | CASSPVRRIMNTEAFF
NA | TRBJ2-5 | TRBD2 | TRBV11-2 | TGTGCCAGCAGCTTAGACGGGGGGTACCAAGAGACCCAGTACTTC | CASSLDGGYQETQYF
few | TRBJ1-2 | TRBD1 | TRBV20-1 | TGCAGTGCTAACATACCCGCGACAGGGGGCTTAGGCTACACCTTC | CSANIPATGGLGYTF
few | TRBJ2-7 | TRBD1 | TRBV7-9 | TGTGCCAGCGGACCCCGGGACAGGGGCGAGCAGTACTTC | CASGPRDRGEQYF
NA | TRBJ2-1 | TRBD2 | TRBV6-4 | TGTGCCAGCAGTGAGGGACTAGCGGGAGTCCACGAGCAGTTCTTC | CASSEGLAGVHEQFF
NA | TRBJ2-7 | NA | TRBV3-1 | TGTGCCAGCAGCCAAGAGGCCGGACTCCTCCCGCAGTACTTC | CASSQEAGLLPQYF
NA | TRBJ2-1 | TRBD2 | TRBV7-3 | TGTGCCAGCAGCTTACAAGGACTAGCGGGTAATGAGCAGTTCTTC | CASSLQGLAGNEQFF
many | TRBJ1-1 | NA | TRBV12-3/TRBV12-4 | TGTGCCAGCAGTAACTCTTGGGGGGACACTGAAGCTTTCTTT | CASSNSWGDTEAFF
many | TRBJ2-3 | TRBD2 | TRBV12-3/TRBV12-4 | TGTGCCAGCACTGCTAGCGGGCAGATGAAAGATACGCAGTATTTT | CASTASGQMKDTQYF
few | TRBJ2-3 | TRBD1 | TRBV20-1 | TGCAGTGCGTACGGGACAGTCCAGACGCAGTATTTT | CSAYGTVQTQYF
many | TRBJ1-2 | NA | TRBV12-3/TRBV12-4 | TGTGCCAGCAGTTTTTGGGAGCGTGGTGGCTACACCTTC | CASSFWERGGYTF
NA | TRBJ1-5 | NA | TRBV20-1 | TGCAGTGCTAGCCAGGGCTTGGGCAATCAGCCCCAGCATTTT | CSASQGLGNQPQHF
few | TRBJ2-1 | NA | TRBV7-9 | TGTGCCAGCAGCTTAGCTCTTACGGGGAAGCAGTTCTTC | CASSLALTGKQFF
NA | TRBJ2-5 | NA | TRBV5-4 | TGTGCCAGCAGCTTGAACTCCGGGACAAAGAAAGAGACCCAGTACTTC | CASSLNSGTKKETQYF